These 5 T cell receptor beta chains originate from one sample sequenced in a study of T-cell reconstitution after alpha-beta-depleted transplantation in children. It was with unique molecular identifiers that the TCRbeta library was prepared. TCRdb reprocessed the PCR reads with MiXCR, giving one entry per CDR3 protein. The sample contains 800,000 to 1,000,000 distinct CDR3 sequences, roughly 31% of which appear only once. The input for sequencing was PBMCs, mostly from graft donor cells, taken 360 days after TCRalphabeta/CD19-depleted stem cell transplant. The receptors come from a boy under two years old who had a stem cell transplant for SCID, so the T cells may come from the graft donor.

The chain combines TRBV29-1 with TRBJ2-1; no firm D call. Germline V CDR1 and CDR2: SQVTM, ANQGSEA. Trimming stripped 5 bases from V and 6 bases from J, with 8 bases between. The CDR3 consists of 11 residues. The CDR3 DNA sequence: TGCAGCGTTTGGCAGACCAATGAGCAGTTCTTC. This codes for CSVWQTNEQFF.

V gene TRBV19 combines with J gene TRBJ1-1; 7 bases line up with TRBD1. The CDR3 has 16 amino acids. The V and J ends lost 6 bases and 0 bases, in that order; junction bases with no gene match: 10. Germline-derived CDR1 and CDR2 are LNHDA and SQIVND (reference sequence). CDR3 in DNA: TGTGCCAGTAGCCAACAGGGGAAAGGTGTGAACACTGAAGCTTTCTTT. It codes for CASSQQGKGVNTEAFF.

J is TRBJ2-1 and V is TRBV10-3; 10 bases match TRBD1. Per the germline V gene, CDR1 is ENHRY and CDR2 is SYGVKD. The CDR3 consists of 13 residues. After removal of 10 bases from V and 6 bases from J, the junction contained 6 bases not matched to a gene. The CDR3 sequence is CATGQGVANEQFF. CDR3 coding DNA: TGTGCCACCGGACAGGGGGTCGCCAATGAGCAGTTCTTC.

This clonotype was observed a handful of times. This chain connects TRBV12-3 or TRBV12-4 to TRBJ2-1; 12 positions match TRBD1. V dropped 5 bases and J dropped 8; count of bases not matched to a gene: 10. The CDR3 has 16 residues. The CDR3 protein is CASSPPPGTGGHEQFF. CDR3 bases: TGTGCCAGCAGTCCCCCCCCCGGGACAGGGGGCCATGAGCAGTTCTTC.

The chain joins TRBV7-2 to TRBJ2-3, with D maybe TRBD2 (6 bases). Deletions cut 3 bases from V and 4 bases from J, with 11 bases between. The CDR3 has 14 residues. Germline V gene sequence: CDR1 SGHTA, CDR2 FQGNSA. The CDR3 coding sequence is TGTGCCAGCAGCTTCGGCGGGGTCGCAGATACGCAGTATTTT. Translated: CASSFGGVADTQYF.